This T cell receptor beta chain was documented in a study of breast tumors, draining lymph nodes, adjacent tissues. Whole-study results and caveats: Tumor TCR diversity was below lymph nodes but above nontumor tissue.

From the multiplex PCR reads, TCRdb called clonotypes with MiXCR, one entry per CDR3 protein. The sample has some 130,000 distinct CDR3 sequences; under 25% are singletons. Germline lookup yields CDR1 MNHNY and CDR2 SVGAGI (reference sequence). CDR3 length: 14 residues. Trimming at V came to 4 bases and at J to 7 bases, leaving 6 bases not matched to a gene. This clonotype was detected ten times or more. Its target is unknown. Breast cancer patients provided tissue from their axillary draining lymph nodes. Sequenced material: axillary lymph node tissue. This sequence joins TRBV6-6 and TRBJ2-1; TRBD1 matches 8 bases. The clonotype was recovered from a female donor with breast cancer. Some clones in this sample may be carry-over from other donors' samples. The CDR3, as DNA: TGTGCCAGCAGTTGGTCAGGGGGCACGAATGAGCAGTTCTTC. Protein product: CASSWSGGTNEQFF.